The 30 T cell receptor beta chains below all came from one sample that was sequenced in a study of beta chain features in type 1 diabetes. All of the isolated RNA was reverse transcribed, so expressed TCRB transcripts were sequenced. Produced via immunoSEQ multiplex PCR; TCRdb's table is partial and in-frame only. The sample carries 300,000 to 350,000 clones, around a fifth recorded once. The sequenced sample was naive CD4+ T cells from blood. These receptors originate from a young woman in good health.

The rearrangement joins TRBV2 to TRBJ1-3; possibly TRBD1 for D (6 bases). The CDR3 runs to 13 residues. The germline CDR1 and CDR2 sequences are SNHLY and FYNNEI. V lost 7 bases and J 4 bases, leaving 11 bases between the germline ends. CDR3 nucleotides: TGTGCCAGCAACAGGGTTTCAGGAAACACCATATATTTT. Protein: CASNRVSGNTIYF.

The chain is built from TRBV5-1 and TRBJ1-5; D remains ambiguous. The CDR3 sequence is 13 residues long. Trimming pared 5 bases from V and 3 bases from J, leaving 9 bases between. Germline loops: CDR1 SGHRS, CDR2 YFSETQ. CDR3 loop: CASRNSINQPQHF. As DNA, the CDR3 is TGCGCCAGCAGAAACAGTATCAATCAGCCCCAGCATTTT.

The chain uses TRBV29-1 and TRBJ2-5; 10 nucleotides align to TRBD1. V was pared by 4 bases and J by 4 bases, with 3 bases of the junction left unmatched. The CDR3 length is 13 residues. Per the germline V gene, CDR1 is SQVTM and CDR2 is ANQGSEA. The CDR3 nucleotides read TGCAGCGTTGTAGACAGGGGGCTAGAGACCCAGTACTTC. It specifies CSVVDRGLETQYF. The complete variable domain, with remaining parts taken from reference TRBV29-1 and TRBJ2-5, reads SAVISQKPSRDICQRGTSLTIQCQVDSQVTMMFWYRQQPGQSLTLIATANQGSEATYESGFVIDKFPISRPNLTFSTLTVSNMSPEDSSIYLCSVVDRGLETQYFGPGTRLLVL.

This chain uses TRBV7-9 with TRBJ2-5; D gene ambiguous. Trimming shortened V by 2 bases and J by 2 bases, and 3 bases separated the two germline ends. This CDR3 contains 12 residues. Germline lookup yields CDR1 SEHNR and CDR2 FQNEAQ (reference sequence). The CDR3: CASSLRQETQYF. The CDR3 coding sequence is TGTGCCAGCAGCTTACGTCAAGAGACCCAGTACTTC.

This clone was found a few times. V and J are TRBV2 and TRBJ2-1; D may be TRBD1 (5 bases). Per the germline V gene, CDR1 is SNHLY and CDR2 is FYNNEI. CDR3 length: 13 residues. Trimming left V 5 bases short and J 4 bases short, with 9 bases between. DNA for the CDR3: TGTGCCAGCAGTCCTACAGGTTACAATGAGCAGTTCTTC. Protein: CASSPTGYNEQFF. The whole variable domain, filled in from reference TRBV2 and TRBJ2-1, reads EPEVTQTPSHQVTQMGQEVILRCVPISNHLYFYWYRQILGQKVEFLVSFYNNEISEKSEIFDDQFSVERPDGSNFTLKIRSTKLEDSAMYFCASSPTGYNEQFFGPGTRLTVL.

The chain recombines TRBV20-1 with TRBJ2-5; D not certain. The V gene's germline CDR1 is DFQATT and CDR2 SNEGSKA (reference sequence). The V and J ends lost 6 bases and 5 bases respectively, with 10 bases between them. The CDR3 loop spans 11 amino acids. The CDR3, as DNA: TGCAGTGCCCCCGGTTCTGAGACCCAGTACTTC. It encodes CSAPGSETQYF.

The rearrangement joins TRBV30 to TRBJ2-1; TRBD2 might be the D (5 bases). Germline CDR1 GTSNPN, CDR2 SVGIG (reference sequence). Trimming shortened V by 2 bases and J by 8 bases, and 10 bases separated the two germline ends. The CDR3 length is 12 residues. For the CDR3, the DNA is TGTGCCTGGAGTCTTGGGCGGGATGAGCAGTTCTTC. This encodes CAWSLGRDEQFF.

In this sample, this clone turned up a few times. This rearrangement joins TRBV7-2 to TRBJ2-5; 10 bases align to TRBD2. CDR3 length: 16 amino acids. Trimming at V came to 0 bases and at J to 7 bases, leaving 8 bases not matched to a gene. The germline V gene encodes CDR1 SGHTA and CDR2 FQGNSA. The CDR3 nucleotides are TGTGCCAGCAGCTTAGCTAGCGGGGGGACTCAGGGGACCCAGTACTTC. Translating it yields CASSLASGGTQGTQYF.

This chain connects TRBV5-1 to TRBJ1-1, with TRBD1 as a possible D gene (5 bases). The germline gives CDR1 SGHRS, CDR2 YFSETQ. The germline V and J ends were trimmed by 0 bases and 5 bases, with 14 bases remaining between them. The CDR3 is 15 amino acids. In DNA, the CDR3 is TGCGCCAGCAGCTTGGGTCGGGGGGATGTTACTGAAGCTTTCTTT. The encoded protein is CASSLGRGDVTEAFF.

This clone has only a few counts. Other DNA sequences in the sample encode the same CDR3. This chain links TRBV5-1 with TRBJ2-2; D not certain. CDR1 SGHRS and CDR2 YFSETQ come from the germline V gene. The length of the CDR3 is 13 residues. Trimming pared 1 base from V and 1 base from J, leaving 2 bases between. CDR3 bases: TGCGCCAGCAGCTTGCTGAACACCGGGGAGCTGTTTTTT. It translates to CASSLLNTGELFF.

The rearrangement joins TRBV7-9 to TRBJ1-2; TRBD1 is a possible D gene (6 bases). The V end was cut by 0 bases, the J end by 8 bases, with 10 bases between. Germline assignment: CDR1 SEHNR and CDR2 FQNEAQ (reference sequence). CDR3 length: 13 residues. This CDR3 reads CASSLASGEGYTF. The CDR3 nucleotides are TGTGCCAGCAGCTTAGCATCAGGGGAAGGCTACACCTTC.

The gene calls are TRBV7-9 and TRBJ2-7, with TRBD1 identical over 9 bases. J lost 5 bases, V lost 10 bases, and 12 bases had no gene match. The CDR3 loop spans 14 amino acids. Germline CDR1 SEHNR, CDR2 FQNEAQ (reference sequence). Here the CDR3 reads CATLAGTGINEQYF. CDR3 nucleotide sequence: TGTGCCACATTAGCTGGGACAGGGATCAACGAGCAGTACTTC. The complete variable domain, with remaining parts taken from reference TRBV7-9 and TRBJ2-7, reads DTGVSQNPRHKITKRGQNVTFRCDPISEHNRLYWYRQTLGQGPEFLTYFQNEAQLEKSRLLSDRFSAERPKGSFSTLEIQRTEQGDSAMYLCATLAGTGINEQYFGPGTRLTVT.

This clone occurred a few times. The chain recombines TRBV5-1 with TRBJ1-1, with 7 bases identical to TRBD1. The CDR3 runs to 14 residues. With V trimmed by 2 bases and J by 7 bases, 8 bases remained unmatched. Germline loops: CDR1 SGHRS, CDR2 YFSETQ. The CDR3 reads CASSFDDRVNEAFF. In nucleotides, the CDR3 is TGCGCCAGCAGCTTTGATGACAGGGTCAATGAAGCTTTCTTT.

This clone was seen more than once but under ten times. The CDR3 sequence is CAISIGTGGPQTQYF. The CDR3 DNA sequence: TGTGCCATCTCGATAGGGACAGGGGGCCCGCAGACCCAGTACTTC. The rearrangement links TRBV5-4 to TRBJ2-5, with 12 bases lining up with TRBD1. This CDR3 has 15 residues. The V gene's germline CDR1 is SGHNT and CDR2 YYREEE (reference sequence). V trimming: 9 bases; J trimming: 6 bases; junction bases outside the gene matches: 12. The full variable domain, rest sourced from reference TRBV5-4 and TRBJ2-5, is ETGVTQSPTHLIKTRGQQVTLRCSSQSGHNTVSWYQQALGQGPQFIFQYYREEENGRGNFPPRFSGLQFPNYSSELNVNALELDDSALYLCAISIGTGGPQTQYFGPGTRLLVL.

The chain recombines TRBV12-5 with TRBJ2-3; 10 bases map to TRBD1. The CDR3 sequence is 17 residues long. The V and J ends lost 1 base and 0 bases, in that order; junction bases with no gene match: 4. Per germline, CDR1 LGHNT and CDR2 FRNRAP. The CDR3 loop reads CASGLGTGGSSTDTQYF. CDR3 sequence (DNA): TGTGCTAGTGGTTTGGGGACAGGGGGTTCTAGCACAGATACGCAGTATTTT.

This clone was recorded a few times. The gene calls are TRBV7-9 and TRBJ2-7; D may be TRBD1 (6 bases). Germline V CDR1 and CDR2: SEHNR, FQNEAQ (reference sequence). V was trimmed by 5 bases and J by 1 base, leaving 15 bases between them. This CDR3 spans 15 amino acids. This CDR3 reads CASSTDRRLSYEQYF. The CDR3 nucleotides read TGTGCCAGCAGCACAGACAGGCGGTTGTCCTACGAGCAGTACTTC.

This clone was found a few times. The chain links TRBV5-6 to TRBJ2-1, with D possibly being TRBD2 (6 bases). V dropped 5 bases and J dropped 7 bases, with 16 bases sitting between them. Germline CDR1 SGHDT, CDR2 YYEEEE. This CDR3 region has 14 residues. The CDR3 is CASSAGSGRNEQFF. CDR3 DNA sequence: TGTGCCAGCAGTGCCGGGTCGGGGAGGAATGAGCAGTTCTTC. The entire variable domain, with the rest obtained from reference TRBV5-6 and TRBJ2-1, is as follows: DAGVTQSPTHLIKTRGQQVTLRCSPKSGHDTVSWYQQALGQGPQFIFQYYEEEERQRGNFPDRFSGHQFPNYSSELNVNALLLGDSALYLCASSAGSGRNEQFFGPGTRLTVL.

This clone turned up a few times. The V call is TRBV29-1, the J call TRBJ2-1; D not certain. This CDR3 contains 15 residues. From germline, CDR1 is SQVTM and CDR2 ANQGSEA. The V and J ends lost 6 bases and 0 bases respectively, with 15 bases between them. CDR3 loop: CSVDDRLLSYNEQFF. As DNA, the CDR3 is TGCAGCGTAGACGATCGACTGCTCTCCTACAATGAGCAGTTCTTC.

The CDR3, as DNA: TGTGCCACCAGTCCCAGGGGCTCTGGGGCCAACGTCCTGACTTTC. Residues: CATSPRGSGANVLTF. The rearrangement links TRBV15 to TRBJ2-6, with D possibly TRBD1 on 6 matching bases. CDR1 is LNHNV and CDR2 is YYDKDF in the germline V gene (reference sequence). Trimming left V 6 bases short and J 0 bases short, with 9 bases between. This CDR3 comprises 15 residues.

The J gene is TRBJ2-7, the V gene TRBV5-6, with 7 bases that match TRBD1. The length of the CDR3 is 14 residues. Germline V gene lookup returns CDR1 SGHDT and CDR2 YYEEEE. V was clipped by 4 bases and J by 3 bases; unmatched bases: 7. CDR3 in amino acids: CASSPPGQLYEQYF. The CDR3 DNA follows: TGTGCCAGCAGCCCCCCGGGACAGCTCTACGAGCAGTACTTC.

This chain joins TRBV5-1 and TRBJ2-3, with TRBD1 as a possible D gene (5 bases). Trimming took off 3 bases at V and 4 bases at J, with 12 bases between the two ends. The length of the CDR3 is 14 residues. The V gene's germline CDR1 is SGHRS and CDR2 YFSETQ. Written as DNA, the CDR3 is TGCGCCAGCAGCTCGACCCCAGGGCCAGATACGCAGTATTTT. Translating it yields CASSSTPGPDTQYF.

The chain uses TRBV20-1 and TRBJ1-6, with D unresolved. Germline V gene sequence: CDR1 DFQATT, CDR2 SNEGSKA (reference sequence). There are 11 residues in the CDR3. V was pared by 6 bases and J by 16 bases, with 16 bases between. The CDR3 region is CSARLPSQLHF. The CDR3 DNA follows: TGCAGTGCCCGTCTCCCCTCTCAGCTCCACTTT.

The chain is built from TRBV7-8 and TRBJ2-5, with a tentative D call TRBD2 (5 bases). V shed 7 bases and J shed 9 bases, with 12 bases lying between them. The CDR3 covers 11 residues. Germline CDR1 reads SGHVS; CDR2 reads FQNEAQ. In DNA form, the CDR3 reads TGTGCCAGCACCCCCTCGGAGGCCCAGTACTTC. It encodes CASTPSEAQYF.

There are a few counts of this clone. The V gene is TRBV10-3, the J gene TRBJ1-2, with D maybe TRBD1 (5 bases). This CDR3 has 15 residues. Trimming shortened V by 2 bases and J by 4 bases, and 14 bases separated the two germline ends. Germline loops: CDR1 ENHRY, CDR2 SYGVKD. In DNA, the CDR3 is TGTGCCATCAGTGAGGGGGCAGCGGGTCGCTATGGCTACACCTTC. This gives the protein CAISEGAAGRYGYTF.

The chain combines TRBV2 with TRBJ2-7; D uncertain. From germline, CDR1 is SNHLY and CDR2 FYNNEI. The germline V and J ends were trimmed by 0 bases and 2 bases, with 5 bases remaining between them. The CDR3 contains 13 residues. Here the CDR3 DNA reads TGTGCCAGCAGTGAAGCGCGGCCCTACGAGCAGTACTTC. Translated: CASSEARPYEQYF.

This clone was counted a few times. The rearrangement uses TRBV4-1 and TRBJ2-5; the D gene is possibly TRBD1 (5 bases). The CDR3 totals 15 residues. Trimming removed 0 bases from V and 8 bases from J, with 16 bases in between. Germline values: CDR1 MGHRA, CDR2 YSYEKL. CDR3 loop: CASSQDEARVTTQYF. For the CDR3, the DNA is TGCGCCAGCAGCCAAGATGAAGCCAGGGTTACAACCCAGTACTTC.

The chain recombines TRBV29-1 with TRBJ1-2; tentative D call: TRBD1 (6 bases). Germline-derived CDR1 and CDR2 are SQVTM and ANQGSEA. The V gene lost 6 bases and the J gene lost 4 bases, with 18 bases spanning the gap. This CDR3 spans 14 amino acids. CDR3 DNA: TGCAGCGTCTCCACAACGGACAGCCTCTATGGCTACACCTTC. It encodes CSVSTTDSLYGYTF.

In this sample, this clone turned up a few times. J is TRBJ1-1 and V is TRBV2; D gene ambiguous. The CDR3 runs to 11 residues. With 5 bases removed from V and 6 bases from J, the gap between germline ends came to 7 bases. The germline V gene encodes CDR1 SNHLY and CDR2 FYNNEI. CDR3 in DNA: TGTGCCAGCAGTTGGTACTCTGAAGCTTTCTTT. Its translation is CASSWYSEAFF.

The rearrangement uses TRBV19 and TRBJ2-7; 7 bases are a match to TRBD1. J gave up 2 bases and V 3 bases, and 10 bases lay outside the gene matches. The CDR3 has 16 residues. CDR1 is LNHDA and CDR2 is SQIVND in the germline V gene (reference sequence). CDR3 amino acids: CASSIHHSTGAYEQYF. The CDR3 region has the DNA TGTGCCAGTAGTATCCACCATTCCACAGGGGCCTACGAGCAGTACTTC.

This clone has just a few counts. V is TRBV30 and J is TRBJ1-1, with D perhaps matching TRBD1 (6 bases). The V end was cut by 0 bases, the J end by 11 bases, with 10 bases between. CDR1 GTSNPN and CDR2 SVGIG come from the germline V gene (reference sequence). This CDR3 contains 11 residues. The CDR3 nucleotides read TGTGCCTGGAGTGTAGGGGGGGCGGCTTTCTTT. Encoded protein: CAWSVGGAAFF.